Listed below are T cell receptor beta chains from one sample, sequenced in a study of blood T cell repertoires in COVID-19. Measured with immunoSEQ multiplex PCR; TCRdb has only the in-frame clones, and not every one. Of approximately 140,000 clones in the sample, under 85% were seen once. The sample was peripheral blood. These receptors were obtained from a woman older than 75 in a cohort sampled during active or convalescent COVID-19. The CDR3 runs from the conserved cysteine through the conserved F or W. Each record gives: clone size, J gene, D gene, V gene, CDR3 protein, CDR3 DNA. D genes are given only for firm matches. For some rows the clone size is stated as once, few or many, or as a class when expanded; others skip it.

>once|TRBJ1-1|-|TRBV6-5
CASRQGKGDTEAFF
TGTGCCAGCAGGCAGGGGAAAGGGGACACTGAAGCTTTCTTT
>-|TRBJ2-1|TRBD2|TRBV24-1
CATTAGGPNRRRGAEQFF
TGTGCCACCACCGCGGGGGGGCCTAATCGACGCCGAGGAGCTGAGCAGTTCTTC
>-|TRBJ1-1|-|TRBV2
CASSVNSPNTEAFF
TGTGCCAGCAGTGTTAACAGTCCGAACACTGAAGCTTTCTTT
>-|TRBJ2-7|TRBD1|TRBV13
CASAPGGRTYEQYF
TGTGCCAGTGCCCCAGGGGGTAGGACCTACGAGCAGTACTTC
>-|TRBJ2-5|TRBD1|TRBV7-9
CASSRQGRETQYF
TGTGCCAGCAGTAGACAGGGGCGAGAGACCCAGTACTTC
>few|TRBJ1-2|-|TRBV29-1
CSVEARGRNYGYTF
TGCAGCGTTGAAGCCAGGGGTCGGAACTATGGCTACACCTTC
>-|TRBJ2-2|TRBD1|TRBV24-1
CATSDSGTANTGELFF
TGTGCCACCAGTGATTCGGGGACAGCGAACACCGGGGAGCTGTTTTTT
>-|TRBJ1-1|TRBD1|TRBV28
CASSLGPDRARAFF
TGTGCCAGCAGTTTAGGACCGGACAGGGCCCGAGCTTTCTTT
>-|TRBJ1-4|-|TRBV18
CASSPYNEKLFF
TGTGCCAGCTCACCGTATAATGAAAAACTGTTTTTT
>-|TRBJ1-1|TRBD1|TRBV4-2
CASSQPFYRTGFNTEAFF
TGTGCCAGCAGCCAACCCTTTTACCGGACAGGTTTTAACACTGAAGCTTTCTTT
>-|TRBJ1-5|TRBD1|TRBV19
CASSDSGTGDSQPQHF
TGTGCCAGTAGTGACTCCGGGACAGGGGATAGCCAGCCCCAGCATTTT
>-|TRBJ2-5|TRBD1|TRBV5-6
CASSLRQGASETQYF
TGTGCCAGCAGCTTACGACAGGGGGCCTCGGAGACCCAGTACTTC
>-|TRBJ1-1|-|TRBV6-5
CASSDVRAEAFF
TGTGCCAGCAGCGACGTTCGGGCTGAAGCTTTCTTT
>-|TRBJ2-1|TRBD2|TRBV5-1
CASSVSTSGSSQIGNEQFF
TGCGCCAGCAGCGTATCGACTAGCGGGAGTTCCCAAATAGGGAATGAGCAGTTCTTC
>-|TRBJ2-5|TRBD2|TRBV19
CASSQTSGQETQYF
TGTGCCAGTAGCCAAACTAGCGGGCAAGAGACCCAGTACTTC
>-|TRBJ2-7|TRBD1|TRBV18
CASSPGTGTYEQYF
TGTGCCAGCTCACCAGGGACAGGGACCTACGAGCAGTACTTC
>-|TRBJ2-7|TRBD1|TRBV19
CASSRTGSYEQYF
TGTGCCAGTAGCCGGACAGGATCCTACGAGCAGTACTTC
>-|TRBJ2-7|TRBD1|TRBV6-6
CASSPGQGIYQQYF
TGTGCCAGCAGTCCGGGACAGGGGATCTACCAGCAGTACTTC
>-|TRBJ2-1|-|TRBV6-4
CASGFLNEQFF
TGTGCCAGCGGCTTCCTCAATGAGCAGTTCTTC
>-|TRBJ1-2|-|TRBV27
CASSLEGRGYTF
TGTGCCAGCAGTTTAGAGGGTCGGGGCTACACCTTC
>once|TRBJ2-5|-|TRBV2
CASSEARGFGQETQYF
TGTGCCAGCAGTGAAGCTCGGGGGTTTGGCCAAGAGACCCAGTACTTC
>-|TRBJ2-3|-|TRBV7-2
CASSLGGPLTDTQYF
TGTGCCAGCAGCTTAGGGGGGCCCCTCACAGATACGCAGTATTTT
>-|TRBJ2-3|-|TRBV6-2/TRBV6-3
CASSPGSTDTQYF
TGTGCCAGCAGTCCAGGGAGCACAGATACGCAGTATTTT
>-|TRBJ1-2|TRBD1|TRBV11-2
CASGQGAYGYTF
TGTGCCAGCGGACAGGGGGCCTATGGCTACACCTTC
>-|TRBJ1-2|-|TRBV29-1
CSALQGQDGYTF
TGCAGCGCCCTACAGGGCCAGGATGGCTACACCTTC
>once|TRBJ1-6|-|TRBV18
CASSKDRANSPLHF
TGTGCCAGCTCTAAGGACAGAGCCAATTCACCCCTCCACTTT
>-|TRBJ2-3|TRBD2|TRBV7-8
CASSLGYSGGRGDTQYF
TGTGCCAGCAGCTTAGGATACAGCGGGGGCCGGGGAGATACGCAGTATTTT
>-|TRBJ1-1|-|TRBV7-9
CASSLLRGGTEAFF
TGTGCCAGCAGCCTACTCCGGGGGGGCACTGAAGCTTTCTTT
>-|TRBJ1-5|-|TRBV7-3
CASSLGGANPFSNQPQHF
TGTGCCAGCAGCTTAGGTGGGGCAAATCCATTTAGCAATCAGCCCCAGCATTTT
>-|TRBJ1-4|TRBD1|TRBV6-5
CASSSRDRAFEKLFF
TGTGCCAGCAGTTCCCGGGACAGGGCTTTTGAAAAACTGTTTTTT
>few|TRBJ2-1|TRBD2|TRBV7-3
CASSTRLAGHYNEQFF
TGTGCCAGCAGCACCCGACTAGCGGGACACTACAATGAGCAGTTCTTC
>-|TRBJ2-1|TRBD2|TRBV6-2/TRBV6-3
CASSRLAGGYGEQFF
TGTGCCAGCAGCCGACTAGCGGGGGGATATGGTGAGCAGTTCTTC
>-|TRBJ2-5|TRBD2|TRBV27
CASSGGTSGGALETQYF
TGTGCCAGCAGTGGCGGGACTAGCGGGGGGGCCTTGGAGACCCAGTACTTC
>-|TRBJ1-2|-|TRBV28
CASSLLERQPNYGYTF
TGTGCCAGCAGTCTACTCGAGCGACAGCCGAACTATGGCTACACCTTC
>few|TRBJ1-1|-|TRBV7-8
CASSPTGNTEAFF
TGTGCCAGCAGCCCGACAGGTAACACTGAAGCTTTCTTT
>-|TRBJ2-1|-|TRBV2
CASSYDRSSYNEQFF
TGTGCCAGCAGTTACGACCGGAGCTCCTACAATGAGCAGTTCTTC